The table lists the clone carrying this TCR beta chain with a count of one. Its antigen remains unknown. A much larger clone sits a single nucleotide away, making a read error possible. This entry is derived from a study of T cell repertoires in cytomegalovirus infection. Regarding the study as a whole: There were carriers of CMV plus the relevant HLA, and cumulative public TCR beta family frequency identified them.

The CDR3 length is 13 residues. Germline values: CDR1 SGHTA, CDR2 FQGNSA. Deletions cut 5 bases from V and 2 bases from J, with 9 bases between. One entry per CDR3 protein, called by TCRdb with MiXCR from the reads. Among 110,000 or so distinct CDR3 sequences, approximately 28% were seen once, and the ten largest hold 80% to 85%. Sequenced material: CD8+ T cells from cultured PBMCs, taken from culture after CMV antigen stimulation. V gene TRBV7-2 combines with J gene TRBJ1-2; D call uncertain. The source is a human donor in good health (CMV status not recorded). Some clones in this sample may be carry-over from other donors' samples. This CDR3 reads CASSPTKNYGYTF. CDR3 DNA sequence: TGTGCCAGCAGCCCGACAAAAAACTATGGCTACACCTTC.